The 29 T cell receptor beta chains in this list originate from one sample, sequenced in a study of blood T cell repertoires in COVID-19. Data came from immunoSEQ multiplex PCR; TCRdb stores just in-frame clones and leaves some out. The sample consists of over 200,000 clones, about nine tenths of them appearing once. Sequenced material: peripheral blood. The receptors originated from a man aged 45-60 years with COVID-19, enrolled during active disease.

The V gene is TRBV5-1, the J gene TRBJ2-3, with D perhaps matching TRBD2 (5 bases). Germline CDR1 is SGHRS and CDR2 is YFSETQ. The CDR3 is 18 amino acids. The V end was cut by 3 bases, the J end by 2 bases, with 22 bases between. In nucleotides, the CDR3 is TGCGCCAGCAGCTCCGAAACTAGACCGGATGTCCACACAGATACGCAGTATTTT. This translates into CASSSETRPDVHTDTQYF.

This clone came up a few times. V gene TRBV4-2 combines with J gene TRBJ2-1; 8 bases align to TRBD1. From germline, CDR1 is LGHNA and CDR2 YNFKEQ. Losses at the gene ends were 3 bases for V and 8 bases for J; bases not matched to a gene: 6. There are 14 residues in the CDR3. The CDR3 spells CASSQGPRGHEQFF. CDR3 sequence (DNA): TGTGCCAGCAGCCAGGGCCCCAGGGGGCATGAGCAGTTCTTC.

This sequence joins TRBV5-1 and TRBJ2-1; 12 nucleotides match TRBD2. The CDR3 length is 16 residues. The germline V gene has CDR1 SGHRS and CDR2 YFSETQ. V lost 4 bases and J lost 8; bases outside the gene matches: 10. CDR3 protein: CASSLTPASGRDEQFF. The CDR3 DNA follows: TGCGCCAGCAGCCTCACGCCGGCTAGCGGGAGGGATGAGCAGTTCTTC. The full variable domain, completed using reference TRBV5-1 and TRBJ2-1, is KAGVTQTPRYLIKTRGQQVTLSCSPISGHRSVSWYQQTPGQGLQFLFEYFSETQRNKGNFPGRFSGRQFSNSRSEMNVSTLELGDSALYLCASSLTPASGRDEQFFGPGTRLTVL.

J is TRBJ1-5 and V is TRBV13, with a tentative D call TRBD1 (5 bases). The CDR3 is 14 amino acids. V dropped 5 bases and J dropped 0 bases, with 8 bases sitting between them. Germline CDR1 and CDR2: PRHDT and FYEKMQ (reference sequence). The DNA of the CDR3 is TGTGCCAGCAGCCGACAGAATAGCAATCAGCCCCAGCATTTT. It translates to CASSRQNSNQPQHF.

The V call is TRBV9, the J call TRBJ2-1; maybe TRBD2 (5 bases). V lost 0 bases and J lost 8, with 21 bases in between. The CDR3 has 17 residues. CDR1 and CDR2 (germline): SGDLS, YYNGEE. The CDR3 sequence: CASSVAPLAEDVYEQFF. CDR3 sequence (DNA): TGTGCCAGCAGCGTAGCCCCGCTCGCGGAGGATGTATATGAGCAGTTCTTC.

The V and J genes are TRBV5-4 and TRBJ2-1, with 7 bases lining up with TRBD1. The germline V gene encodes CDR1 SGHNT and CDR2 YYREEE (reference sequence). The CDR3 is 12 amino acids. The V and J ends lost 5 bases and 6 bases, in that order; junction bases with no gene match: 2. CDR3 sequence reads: CASSGTANEQFF. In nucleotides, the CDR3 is TGTGCCAGCAGTGGGACAGCCAATGAGCAGTTCTTC.

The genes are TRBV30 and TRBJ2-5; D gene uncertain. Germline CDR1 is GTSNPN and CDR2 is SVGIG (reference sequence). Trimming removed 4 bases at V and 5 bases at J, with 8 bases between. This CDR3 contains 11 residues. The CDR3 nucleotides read TGTGCCTGGACCCACTTGGAGACCCAGTACTTC. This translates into CAWTHLETQYF.

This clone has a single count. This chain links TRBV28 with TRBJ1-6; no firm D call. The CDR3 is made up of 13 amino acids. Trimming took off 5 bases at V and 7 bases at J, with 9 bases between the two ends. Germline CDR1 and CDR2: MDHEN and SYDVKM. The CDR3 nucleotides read TGTGCCAGCAGTCAAAGTCGGAATTCACCCCTCCACTTT. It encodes CASSQSRNSPLHF.

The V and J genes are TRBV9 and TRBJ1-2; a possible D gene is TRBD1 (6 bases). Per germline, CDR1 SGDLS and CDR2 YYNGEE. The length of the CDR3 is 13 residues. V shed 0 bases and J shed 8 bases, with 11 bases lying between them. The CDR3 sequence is CASSVEQGGGYTF. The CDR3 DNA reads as TGTGCCAGCAGCGTAGAACAGGGTGGCGGCTACACCTTC.

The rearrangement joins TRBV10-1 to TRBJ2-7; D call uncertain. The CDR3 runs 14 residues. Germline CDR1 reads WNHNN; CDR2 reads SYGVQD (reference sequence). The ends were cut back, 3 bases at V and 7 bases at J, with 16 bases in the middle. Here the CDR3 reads CASSDGEISSEQYF. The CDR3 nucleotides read TGCGCCAGCAGTGACGGAGAAATTAGCTCAGAGCAGTACTTC.

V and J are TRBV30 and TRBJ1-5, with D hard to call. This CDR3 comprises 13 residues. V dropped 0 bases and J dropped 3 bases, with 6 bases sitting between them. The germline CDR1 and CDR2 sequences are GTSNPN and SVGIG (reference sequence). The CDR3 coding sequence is TGTGCCTGGAGTGTACAGCCCAATCAGCCCCAGCATTTT. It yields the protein CAWSVQPNQPQHF.

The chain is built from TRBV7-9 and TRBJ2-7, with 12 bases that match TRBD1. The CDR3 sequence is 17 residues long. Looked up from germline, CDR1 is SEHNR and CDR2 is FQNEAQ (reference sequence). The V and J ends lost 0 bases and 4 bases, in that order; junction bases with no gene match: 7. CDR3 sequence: CASSLAGTGGQPYEQYF. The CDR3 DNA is TGTGCCAGCAGCTTAGCTGGGACAGGGGGCCAGCCTTACGAGCAGTACTTC.

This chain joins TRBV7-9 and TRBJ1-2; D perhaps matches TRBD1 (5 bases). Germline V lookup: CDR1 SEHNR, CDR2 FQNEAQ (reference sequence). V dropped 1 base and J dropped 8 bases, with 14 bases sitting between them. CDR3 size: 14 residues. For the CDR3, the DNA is TGTGCCAGCAGCTTAGGATGGGGCAGCATCGGCTACACCTTC. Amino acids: CASSLGWGSIGYTF.

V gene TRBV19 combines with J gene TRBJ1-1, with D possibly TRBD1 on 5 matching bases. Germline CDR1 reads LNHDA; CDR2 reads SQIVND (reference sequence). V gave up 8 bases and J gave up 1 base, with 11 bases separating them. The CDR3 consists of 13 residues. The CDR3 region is CASHLTANTEAFF. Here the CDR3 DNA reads TGTGCCAGTCACTTGACAGCGAACACTGAAGCTTTCTTT.

The CDR3: CASSGAREYNEQFF. The CDR3 region has the DNA TGTGCCAGCAGTGGGGCTAGGGAATACAATGAGCAGTTCTTC. V gene TRBV27 combines with J gene TRBJ2-1; the D gene is possibly TRBD1 (5 bases). V lost 5 bases to trimming and J lost 4 bases, with 12 bases between them. The CDR3 sequence is 14 residues long. CDR1 is MNHEY and CDR2 is SMNVEV in the germline V gene (reference sequence).

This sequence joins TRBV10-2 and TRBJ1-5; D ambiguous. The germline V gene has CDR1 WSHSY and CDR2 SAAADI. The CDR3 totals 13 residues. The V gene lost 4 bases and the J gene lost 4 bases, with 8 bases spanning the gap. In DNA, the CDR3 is TGCGCCAGCAGTGGTATTCGGAATCAGCCCCAGCATTTT. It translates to CASSGIRNQPQHF.

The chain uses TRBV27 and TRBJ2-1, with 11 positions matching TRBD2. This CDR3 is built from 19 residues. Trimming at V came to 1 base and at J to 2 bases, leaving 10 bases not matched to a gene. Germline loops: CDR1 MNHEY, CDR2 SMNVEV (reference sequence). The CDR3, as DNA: TGTGCCAGCAGTTTATATGCTAGCGGGGGGAGGGGAACCTACAATGAGCAGTTCTTC. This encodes CASSLYASGGRGTYNEQFF.

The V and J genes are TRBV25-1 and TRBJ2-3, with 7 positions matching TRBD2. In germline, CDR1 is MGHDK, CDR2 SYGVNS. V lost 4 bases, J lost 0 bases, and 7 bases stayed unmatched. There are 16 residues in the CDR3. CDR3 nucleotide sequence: TGTGCCAGCAGTGGCTCTAGCGGAGCTAGCACAGATACGCAGTATTTT. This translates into CASSGSSGASTDTQYF.

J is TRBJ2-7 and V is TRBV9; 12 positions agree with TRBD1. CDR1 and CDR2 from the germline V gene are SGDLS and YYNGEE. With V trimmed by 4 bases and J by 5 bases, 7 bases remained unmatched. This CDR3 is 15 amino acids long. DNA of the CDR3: TGTGCCAGCAGCTATGGGACAGGGGGCGCGGACGAGCAGTACTTC. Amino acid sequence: CASSYGTGGADEQYF.

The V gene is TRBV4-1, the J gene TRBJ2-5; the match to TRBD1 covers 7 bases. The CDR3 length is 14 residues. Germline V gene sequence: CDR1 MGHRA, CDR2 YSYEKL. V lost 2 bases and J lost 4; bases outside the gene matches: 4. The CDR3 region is CASSQPDRLETQYF. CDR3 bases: TGCGCCAGCAGCCAACCGGACAGGCTAGAGACCCAGTACTTC.

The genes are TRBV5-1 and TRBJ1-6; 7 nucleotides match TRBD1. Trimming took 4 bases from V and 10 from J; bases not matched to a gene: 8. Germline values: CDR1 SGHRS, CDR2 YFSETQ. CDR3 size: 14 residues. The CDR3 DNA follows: TGCGCCAGCAGCGGCGGGACAGCCAACTCACCCCTCCACTTT. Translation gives CASSGGTANSPLHF.

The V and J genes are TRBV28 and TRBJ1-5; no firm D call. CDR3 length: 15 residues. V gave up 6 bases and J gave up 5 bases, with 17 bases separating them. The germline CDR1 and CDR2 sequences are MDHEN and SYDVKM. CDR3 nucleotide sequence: TGTGCCAGCAGAGCTGGAGGGATAGCAGATCAGCCCCAGCATTTT. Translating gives CASRAGGIADQPQHF.

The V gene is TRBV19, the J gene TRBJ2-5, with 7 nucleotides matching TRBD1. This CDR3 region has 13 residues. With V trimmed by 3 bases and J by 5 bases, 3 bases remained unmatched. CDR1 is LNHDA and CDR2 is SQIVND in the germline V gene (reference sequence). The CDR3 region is CASSMTGSETQYF. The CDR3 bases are TGTGCCAGTAGTATGACAGGGTCGGAGACCCAGTACTTC.

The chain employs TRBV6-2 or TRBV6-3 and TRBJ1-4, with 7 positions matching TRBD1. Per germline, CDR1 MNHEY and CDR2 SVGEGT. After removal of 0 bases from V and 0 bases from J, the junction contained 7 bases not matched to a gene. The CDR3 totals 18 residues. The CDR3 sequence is CASSYSRGRSATNEKLFF. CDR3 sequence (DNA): TGTGCCAGCAGTTACTCGAGGGGGCGATCAGCAACTAATGAAAAACTGTTTTTT.

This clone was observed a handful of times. The CDR3 is CASRMDYATNEQFF. CDR3 sequence (DNA): TGTGCCAGCAGGATGGACTACGCTACGAATGAGCAGTTCTTC. This rearrangement joins TRBV27 to TRBJ2-1; tentatively, D is TRBD2 (6 bases). Trimming pared 6 bases from V and 7 bases from J, leaving 16 bases between. The CDR3 has 14 amino acids. Germline values: CDR1 MNHEY, CDR2 SMNVEV (reference sequence).

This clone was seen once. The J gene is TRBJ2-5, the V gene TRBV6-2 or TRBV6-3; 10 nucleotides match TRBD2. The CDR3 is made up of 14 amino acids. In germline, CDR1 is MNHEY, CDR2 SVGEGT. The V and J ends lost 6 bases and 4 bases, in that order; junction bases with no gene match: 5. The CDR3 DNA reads TGTGCCAGCAGGCCTAGCGGGAGTTTAGAGACCCAGTACTTC. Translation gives CASRPSGSLETQYF.

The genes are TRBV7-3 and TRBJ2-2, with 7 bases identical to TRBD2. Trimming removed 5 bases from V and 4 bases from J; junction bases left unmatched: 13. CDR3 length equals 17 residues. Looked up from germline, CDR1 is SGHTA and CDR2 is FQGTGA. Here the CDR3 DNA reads TGTGCCAGCAGCCCCCACCTGGGACGGGGGGTCACCGGGGAGCTGTTTTTT. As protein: CASSPHLGRGVTGELFF.

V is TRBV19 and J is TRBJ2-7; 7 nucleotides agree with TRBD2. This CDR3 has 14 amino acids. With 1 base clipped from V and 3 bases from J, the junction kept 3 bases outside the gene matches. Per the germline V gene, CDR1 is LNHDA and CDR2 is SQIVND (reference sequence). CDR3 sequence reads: CASSIASGNYEQYF. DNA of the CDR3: TGTGCCAGTAGTATAGCCAGCGGGAACTACGAGCAGTACTTC.

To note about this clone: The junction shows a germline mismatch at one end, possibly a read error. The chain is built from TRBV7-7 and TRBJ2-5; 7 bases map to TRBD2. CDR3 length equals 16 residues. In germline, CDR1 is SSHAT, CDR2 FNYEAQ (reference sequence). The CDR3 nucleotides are TGTGCTAGCAGCCCCCGCGTCGCTAGCGGACAAGAGACCCAGTACTTC. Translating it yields CASSPRVASGQETQYF.